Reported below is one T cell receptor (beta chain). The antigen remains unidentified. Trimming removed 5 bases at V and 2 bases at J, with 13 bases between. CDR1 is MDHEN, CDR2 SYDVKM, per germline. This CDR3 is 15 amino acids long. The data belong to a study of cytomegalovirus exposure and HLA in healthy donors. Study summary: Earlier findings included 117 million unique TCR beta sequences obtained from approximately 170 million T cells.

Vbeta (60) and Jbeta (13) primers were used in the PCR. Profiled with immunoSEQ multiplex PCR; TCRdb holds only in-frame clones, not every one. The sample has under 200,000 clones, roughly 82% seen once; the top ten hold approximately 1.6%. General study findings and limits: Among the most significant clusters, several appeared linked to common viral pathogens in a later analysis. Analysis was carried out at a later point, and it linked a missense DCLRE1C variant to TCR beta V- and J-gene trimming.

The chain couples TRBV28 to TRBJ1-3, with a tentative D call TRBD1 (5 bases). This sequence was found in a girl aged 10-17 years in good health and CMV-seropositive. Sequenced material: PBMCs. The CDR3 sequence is CASSQGLLTGNTIYF. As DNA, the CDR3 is TGTGCCAGCAGTCAGGGACTTCTGACTGGAAACACCATATATTTT.